This T cell receptor (beta chain) comes out of a study of CD8 T cells in ankylosing spondylitis. TCRdb re-derived calls from the 5' RACE reads in MiXCR, one entry per CDR3 protein. Of 130,000 or so distinct CDR3 sequences in the sample, over 6% were seen once. This clonotype was detected many times. V was shortened by 0 bases and J by 4 bases, with 9 bases between the two germline ends. The CDR3 has 14 residues. The germline V gene encodes CDR1 WNHNN and CDR2 SYGVQD (reference sequence). This clonotype was obtained from a male donor with ankylosing spondylitis or in good health (not recorded which). What was sequenced was blood, either unsorted or a sorted T cell fraction (not recorded which). V usage is TRBV10-1 and J usage is TRBJ2-5; D gene unclear. In DNA, the CDR3 is TGCGCCAGCAGTGAGTCAGCGATCCGAGAGACCCAGTACTTC. Protein: CASSESAIRETQYF.